One T cell receptor beta chain is described in this entry. This specimen belongs to a study of CD8+ T cells in alopecia areata. Overall study: Tofacitinib therapy took 6 to 18 months; 6 months off drug came after.

cDNA reverse transcribed from extracted RNA served as the sequencing template. The data were produced by immunoSEQ multiplex PCR, yet TCRdb's version contains in-frame clones alone and is incomplete. The profile shows 150,000 to 200,000 clones, 50% to 60% of them singletons. Per germline, CDR1 MGHDK and CDR2 SYGVNS. J lost 5 bases, V lost 4 bases, and 9 bases had no gene match. The CDR3 covers 15 residues. The source was CD4+ T cells sorted from blood, collected at week 0. This chain joins TRBV25-1 and TRBJ2-5, with TRBD2 matching 8 bases. This clonotype was obtained from a human donor with alopecia areata. The CDR3 DNA follows: TGTGCCAGCAGTGCCACTGGAGCGGGGGTCGAGACCCAGTACTTC. This gives the protein CASSATGAGVETQYF. Full variable domain (remainder filled in from reference TRBV25-1 and TRBJ2-5): EADIYQTPRYLVIGTGKKITLECSQTMGHDKMYWYQQDPGMELHLIHYSYGVNSTEKGDLSSESTVSRIRTEHFPLTLESARPSHTSQYLCASSATGAGVETQYFGPGTRLLVL.